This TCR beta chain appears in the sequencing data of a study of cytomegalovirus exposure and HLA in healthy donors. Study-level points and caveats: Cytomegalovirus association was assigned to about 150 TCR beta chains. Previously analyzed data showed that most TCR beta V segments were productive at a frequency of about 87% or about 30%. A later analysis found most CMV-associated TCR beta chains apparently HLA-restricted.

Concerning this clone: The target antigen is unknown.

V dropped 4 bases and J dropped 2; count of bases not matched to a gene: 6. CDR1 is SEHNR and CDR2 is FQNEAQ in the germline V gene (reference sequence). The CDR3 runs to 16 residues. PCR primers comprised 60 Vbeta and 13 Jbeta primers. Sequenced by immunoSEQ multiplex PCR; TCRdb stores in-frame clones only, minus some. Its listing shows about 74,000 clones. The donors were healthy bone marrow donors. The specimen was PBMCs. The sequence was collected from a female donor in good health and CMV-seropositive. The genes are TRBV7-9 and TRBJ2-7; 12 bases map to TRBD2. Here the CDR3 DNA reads TGTGCCAGCAGCTCGACTAGCGGGAGCGACGCCTACGAGCAGTACTTC. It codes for CASSSTSGSDAYEQYF.